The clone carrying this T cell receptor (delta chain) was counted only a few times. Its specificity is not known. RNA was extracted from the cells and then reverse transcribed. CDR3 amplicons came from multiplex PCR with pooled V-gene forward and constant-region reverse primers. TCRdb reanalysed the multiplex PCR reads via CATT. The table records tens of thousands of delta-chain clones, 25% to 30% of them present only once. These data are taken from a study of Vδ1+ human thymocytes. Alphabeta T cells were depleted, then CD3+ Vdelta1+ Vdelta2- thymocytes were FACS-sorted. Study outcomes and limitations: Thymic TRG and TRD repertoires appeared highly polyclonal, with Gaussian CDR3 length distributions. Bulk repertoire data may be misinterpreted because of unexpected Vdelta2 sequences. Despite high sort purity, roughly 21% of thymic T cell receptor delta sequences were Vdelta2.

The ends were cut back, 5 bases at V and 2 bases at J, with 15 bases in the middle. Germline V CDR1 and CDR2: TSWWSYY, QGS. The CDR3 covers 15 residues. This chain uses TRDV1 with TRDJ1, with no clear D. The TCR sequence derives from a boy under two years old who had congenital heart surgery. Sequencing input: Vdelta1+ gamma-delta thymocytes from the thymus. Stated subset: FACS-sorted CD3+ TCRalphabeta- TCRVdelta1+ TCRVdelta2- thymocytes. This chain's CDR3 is CALGKGLPLTDKLIF. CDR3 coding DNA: TGTGCTCTTGGGAAAGGGCTGCCCCTGACCGATAAACTCATCTTT.